Following are 9 T cell receptor beta chains from one sample sequenced in a study of T cells in women clearing cervical HPV infection. Assay used: immunoSEQ multiplex PCR; TCRdb lists only in-frame clones, some missing. The sample includes tens of thousands of clones. Sequenced sample: blood buffy coat. These receptors were taken from a woman between 18 and 70 years old with a cervical HPV16 infection that either progressed to CIN3+ or cleared (not recorded which).

With regard to this clone: The junction departs from germline at one end; a sequencing error may be responsible. The read terminates 3 residues ahead of where the CDR3 ends, so the germline J gene completes it. The sample carries other DNA sequences with the same CDR3. This chain uses TRBV7-2 with TRBJ1-3; D gene uncertain. The CDR3 length is 14 residues. The germline V gene encodes CDR1 SGHTA and CDR2 FQGNSA. The CDR3 protein is CASSLGGSRNTIYF. The CDR3 DNA, read in part, is TGTGCCAGCAGCTTAGGCGGGAGCCGAAACACT.

On this clone itself: The read ends 3 residues early relative to the CDR3; the germline J gene fills the gap. V gene TRBV19 combines with J gene TRBJ2-7; the D gene is possibly TRBD2 (7 bases). Trimming took 9 bases from V and 4 from J, leaving 22 bases between them. This CDR3 is 15 amino acids long. Germline CDR1 reads LNHDA; CDR2 reads SQIVND (reference sequence). The CDR3 DNA, read in part, is TGTGCCAGCATGCTATCGGGGAGGGGGTTATACGAG. Translated, it gives CASMLSGRGLYE. The entire CDR3 sequence reads CASMLSGRGLYEQYF.

Regarding this clone: The read falls 3 residues short of the CDR3 end, and the missing part is taken from the germline J gene. The chain employs TRBV18 and TRBJ2-7; possibly TRBD1 for D (6 bases). The V gene's germline CDR1 is KGHSH and CDR2 LQKENI. The V end lost 4 bases, the J end lost 5 bases, and 18 bases lay between the germline ends. This CDR3 contains 15 residues. CDR3 residues: CASSLSVQGNHEQYF. The DNA read from the CDR3 is TGTGCCAGCTCACTTTCGGTACAGGGTAACCACGAG.

About this clone: The read falls 3 residues short of the CDR3 end, and the missing part is taken from the germline J gene. V usage is TRBV20-1 and J usage is TRBJ2-3; 8 bases are shared with TRBD2. The CDR3 loop spans 16 amino acids. Trimming at V came to 3 bases and at J to 3 bases, leaving 11 bases not matched to a gene. Germline V gives CDR1 DFQATT, CDR2 SNEGSKA (reference sequence). CDR3 DNA (partial): TGCAGTGCTAGCGGGGGGGCCCATGAATCAACAGATACG. Its protein is CSASGGAHESTDT. Given in full, the CDR3 is CSASGGAHESTDTQYF.

On this clone: The CDR3 is cut off 3 residues early in the read; its end comes from the germline J gene. This chain uses TRBV5-1 with TRBJ2-2; TRBD1 agrees at 7 bases. The CDR3 consists of 15 residues. CDR1 SGHRS and CDR2 YFSETQ come from the germline V gene. CDR3: CASSLDGTVPEKLFF. The covered CDR3 bases are TGCGCCAGCAGCTTGGACGGGACAGTCCCTGAAAAG. Looking up the rest from reference TRBV5-1 and TRBJ2-2 gives the full variable domain: KAGVTQTPRYLIKTRGQQVTLSCSPISGHRSVSWYQQTPGQGLQFLFEYFSETQRNKGNFPGRFSGRQFSNSRSEMNVSTLELGDSALYLCASSLDGTVPEKLFFGEGSRLTVL.

Points on this clone: Coverage ceases 3 residues before the CDR3 finishes, and the germline J gene fills in the end. The chain links TRBV13 to TRBJ2-7; 11 bases are shared with TRBD1. The CDR3 is made up of 13 amino acids. The germline CDR1 and CDR2 sequences are PRHDT and FYEKMQ (reference sequence). J lost 6 bases, V lost 7 bases, and 5 bases had no gene match. CDR3 DNA, as far as it was read: TGTGCCAGCACCAGGACAGGGGGCCTCGAG. Its protein product is CASTRTGGLE. The CDR3 in its entirety is CASTRTGGLEQYF.

Note on this clone: With the read ending 3 residues before the CDR3 end, the germline J gene is used to fill in that end. The chain is built from TRBV20-1 and TRBJ1-2, with D possibly TRBD1 on 5 matching bases. CDR3 length equals 12 residues. V lost 2 bases, J lost 5 bases, and 9 bases lay in between. The germline gives CDR1 DFQATT, CDR2 SNEGSKA (reference sequence). The CDR3 reads CSARNRIYGYTF. The part of the CDR3 DNA that was read is TGCAGTGCTAGAAACAGGATTTATGGC.

In the case of this clone: The CDR3 end lies 3 residues beyond the end of the read and is filled in from the germline J gene. This sequence joins TRBV20-1 and TRBJ2-5; 7 bases are a match to TRBD1. Germline V CDR1 and CDR2: DFQATT, SNEGSKA (reference sequence). The CDR3 has 12 residues. The junction had 7 bases not matched to a gene; V was cut back by 6 bases and J by 6 bases. The CDR3 bases that were read are TGCAGTGCGAAGACAGGGTTGCAGACC. Its protein product is CSAKTGLQT. The whole CDR3 reads CSAKTGLQTQYF.

With respect to this clone: The read halts 3 residues ahead of the CDR3 end, with the missing end drawn from the germline J gene. The V and J genes are TRBV19 and TRBJ2-2; 8 bases agree with TRBD1. This CDR3 spans 17 amino acids. Germline CDR1 is LNHDA and CDR2 is SQIVND (reference sequence). The DNA read from the CDR3 is TGTGCCAGTAGGGTTGGCAGGGGGCACCCTGGGGCCAACGTG. This encodes CASRVGRGHPGANV. The whole CDR3 sequence is CASRVGRGHPGANVLFF.